This record concerns one T cell receptor (beta chain) sequence. The data were obtained in a study of blood T cell repertoires in COVID-19. The method was immunoSEQ multiplex PCR; TCRdb's version includes in-frame clones alone and lacks a portion of them. The sample shows 150,000 to 200,000 clones, roughly 90% of them seen only once. This CDR3 comprises 14 residues. Germline CDR1 and CDR2: SGHAT and FQNNGV. V shed 4 bases and J shed 1 base, with 11 bases lying between them. Sequencing input: peripheral blood. The clonotype comes from a woman aged 55-70 years with COVID-19, enrolled during active disease. The chain combines TRBV11-2 with TRBJ2-7; the D is unclear. In DNA, the CDR3 is TGTGCCAGCAGCTATCCGGGTGCGTCCTACGAGCAGTACTTC. Translating gives CASSYPGASYEQYF. The full variable domain, in which reference TRBV11-2 and TRBJ2-7 provide the parts outside the CDR3, is EAGVAQSPRYKIIEKRQSVAFWCNPISGHATLYWYQQILGQGPKLLIQFQNNGVVDDSQLPKDRFSAERLKGVDSTLKIQPAKLEDSAVYLCASSYPGASYEQYFGPGTRLTVT.